This passage covers 3 T cell receptor beta chains from one sample sequenced in a study of a mutant IDH1 vaccine in newly diagnosed glioma. Clones were sequenced by immunoSEQ multiplex PCR, and TCRdb holds only the in-frame ones, with some missing. The sample shows tens of thousands of clones, 75% to 90% of them seen only once. These receptors lack a known antigen. Time point denoted: week 35, safety follow-up. What each vaccine dose contained was 300 ug of mutant IDH1 20-mer peptide, accompanied by topical imiquimod. This material consisted of PBMCs, taken from a glioma patient whose treatment included an IDH1 peptide vaccine. These receptors were obtained from a middle-aged man with glioma.

Details on this clone: The sample holds other DNA sequences that translate to the same CDR3. The V gene is TRBV5-4, the J gene TRBJ2-5, with 7 positions matching TRBD1. The ends lost 2 bases at V and 2 bases at J; junction bases unmatched: 3. CDR1 is SGHNT and CDR2 is YYREEE in the germline V gene (reference sequence). This CDR3 is 14 amino acids long. The CDR3: CASSLGTAQETQYF. Here the CDR3 DNA reads TGTGCCAGCAGCTTAGGGACAGCACAAGAGACCCAGTACTTC.

The chain carries TRBV19 and TRBJ1-6; 9 positions match TRBD1. The trim removed 10 bases at V and 6 bases at J, leaving 10 bases unmatched. The CDR3 totals 15 residues. Germline CDR1 reads LNHDA; CDR2 reads SQIVND (reference sequence). CDR3 nucleotide sequence: TGTGCCACCCGGACAGGGGAGCGGTCTAATTCACCCCTCCACTTT. Protein sequence: CATRTGERSNSPLHF.

The chain links TRBV19 to TRBJ2-2, with TRBD1 matching over 8 bases. CDR3 length: 14 amino acids. CDR1 and CDR2 (germline): LNHDA, SQIVND (reference sequence). The ends lost 10 bases at V and 2 bases at J; junction bases unmatched: 6. This CDR3 is CATRDRPNTGELFF. CDR3 coding DNA: TGTGCCACCCGGGACAGGCCTAACACCGGGGAGCTGTTTTTT.